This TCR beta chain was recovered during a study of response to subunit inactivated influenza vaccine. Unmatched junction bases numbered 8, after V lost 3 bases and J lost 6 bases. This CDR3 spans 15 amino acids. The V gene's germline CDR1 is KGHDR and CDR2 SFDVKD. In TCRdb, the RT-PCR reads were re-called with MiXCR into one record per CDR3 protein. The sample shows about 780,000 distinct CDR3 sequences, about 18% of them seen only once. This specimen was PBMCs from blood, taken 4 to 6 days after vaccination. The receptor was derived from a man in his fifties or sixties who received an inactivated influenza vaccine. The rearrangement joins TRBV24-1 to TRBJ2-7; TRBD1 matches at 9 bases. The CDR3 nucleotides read TGTGCCACCAGTGATGCGGGACAGGGAATAGGCGAGCAGTACTTC. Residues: CATSDAGQGIGEQYF.